This T cell receptor (beta chain) was identified during a study of blood T cell repertoires in COVID-19. The CDR3 sequence is 15 residues long. CDR1 LNHDA and CDR2 SQIVND come from the germline V gene (reference sequence). V lost 0 bases and J lost 0, with 6 bases in between. Clones were read by immunoSEQ multiplex PCR, and TCRdb kept only the in-frame ones, dropping some. The data hold roughly 240,000 clones, with about nine tenths observed a single time. In terms of age and location, participants ranged from about 18 to 89 years and lived in about two dozen US areas. Researchers sorted participants into cohorts using their self-reported clinical history.

Sequences were obtained from PBMCs or T cells enriched from blood (not recorded which). This sequence joins TRBV19 and TRBJ1-5; weak D call: TRBD1 (6 bases). This clonotype was sampled from a woman aged 30 to 39 with acute COVID-19. The CDR3 spells CASSIEQGSNQPQHF. CDR3 coding DNA: TGTGCCAGTAGTATAGAACAGGGTAGCAATCAGCCCCAGCATTTT.